The following is a T cell receptor (beta chain) sequence with its context. Its antigen is not identified. The junction departs from the called germline gene at one end, perhaps through a read error. The naive CD8 population came from CD45RO-negative cells selected for CCR7, without terminally differentiated effector memory CD45RA+ cells. Every donor was a Caucasian adult from Nashville, Tennessee. CDR1 is SGHDN and CDR2 is FVKESK in the germline V gene. The CDR3 consists of 15 residues. This entry comes from a study of shared clonotypes between healthy human individuals. Study observations and caveats: Sharing across four donors was highest in naive CD4 (around 5%) and lowest in memory CD8 (0.4%).

Sequencing was performed with immunoSEQ multiplex PCR; in TCRdb, only in-frame clones are kept and a portion is missing. The sample shows hundreds of thousands of clones, about 96% of them seen only once. The sequenced sample consisted of naive CD8+ T cells sorted from blood. The rearrangement joins TRBV14 to TRBJ2-7; 7 bases are shared with TRBD2. The source is a woman under 40 in good health. The CDR3 loop is CASSQDGGRAYEQYF. Here the CDR3 DNA reads TGTGCCAGCAGCCAAGATGGAGGGAGGGCCTATGAGCAGTACTTC.